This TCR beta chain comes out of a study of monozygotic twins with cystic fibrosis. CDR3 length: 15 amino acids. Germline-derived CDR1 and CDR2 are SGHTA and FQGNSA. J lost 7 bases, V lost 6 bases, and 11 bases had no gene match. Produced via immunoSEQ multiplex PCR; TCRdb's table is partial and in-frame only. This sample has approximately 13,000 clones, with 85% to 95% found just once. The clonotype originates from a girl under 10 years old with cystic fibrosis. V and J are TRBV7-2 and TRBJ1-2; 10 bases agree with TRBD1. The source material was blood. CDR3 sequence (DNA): TGTGCCAGCAGACCCCCGGGACAGGGGATCATTGGCTACACCTTC. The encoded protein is CASRPPGQGIIGYTF.